A single sample gave rise to the 16 T cell receptor beta chains below, sequenced in a study of T-cell reconstitution after alpha-beta-depleted transplantation in children. Preparation of the TCRbeta library involved a method that used unique molecular identifiers. TCRdb itself ran the PCR reads through MiXCR, one entry per CDR3 protein. This table holds approximately 300,000 distinct CDR3 sequences, roughly 12% found once. The sequenced sample was peripheral blood, obtained 180 days after TCRalphabeta/CD19-depleted stem cell transplant. The receptors originated from a male patient between 2 and 15 years old who had a stem cell transplant for chronic granulomatous disease, so the T cells may come from the graft donor.

This clonotype came up many times. V gene TRBV7-2 combines with J gene TRBJ2-1, with no clear D. The CDR3 covers 14 residues. The V and J ends lost 4 bases and 2 bases respectively, with 9 bases between them. CDR1 is SGHTA and CDR2 is FQGNSA in the germline V gene. CDR3 nucleotides: TGTGCCAGCAGCTCAGTGGGTACCTACAATGAGCAGTTCTTC. Encoded protein: CASSSVGTYNEQFF.

This clonotype was counted many times. CDR3 amino acids: CASRRLFFKYNEQFF. The CDR3 DNA reads as TGTGCCAGCCGGAGACTATTTTTTAAATACAATGAGCAGTTCTTC. The V and J genes are TRBV27 and TRBJ2-1, with a possible D match to TRBD2 (5 bases). Germline loops: CDR1 MNHEY, CDR2 SMNVEV (reference sequence). CDR3 length: 15 amino acids. V was trimmed by 8 bases and J by 4 bases, leaving 18 bases between them.

This clonotype was seen many times. The chain uses TRBV20-1 and TRBJ2-5; D unresolved. Between the trimmed V and J ends, which lost 6 bases and 2 bases, there was a span of 10 bases. CDR1 and CDR2 from the germline V gene are DFQATT and SNEGSKA (reference sequence). The CDR3 length is 12 residues. CDR3 sequence (DNA): TGCAGTGCCGGAGCGCTACAAGAGACCCAGTACTTC. Amino acid sequence: CSAGALQETQYF.

This clonotype was seen ten or more times. The chain employs TRBV29-1 and TRBJ2-2; maybe TRBD1 (6 bases). V was trimmed by 7 bases and J by 0 bases, leaving 15 bases between them. Germline V gives CDR1 SQVTM, CDR2 ANQGSEA. The CDR3 loop spans 15 amino acids. This chain's CDR3 is CSARQDSPNTGELFF. CDR3 DNA sequence: TGCAGCGCTAGACAGGATTCACCGAACACCGGGGAGCTGTTTTTT.

This chain links TRBV19 with TRBJ2-7, with TRBD1 as a possible D gene (6 bases). Trimming cost V 3 bases and J 2 bases, with 14 bases left between them. CDR1 is LNHDA, CDR2 SQIVND, per germline (reference sequence). The CDR3 is made up of 15 amino acids. The CDR3 region has the DNA TGTGCCAGTAGTATCGAGGCAGGGGAAACCTACGAGCAGTACTTC. Translated, it gives CASSIEAGETYEQYF.

The chain is built from TRBV4-1 and TRBJ2-3; tentative D call: TRBD1 (6 bases). The CDR3 length is 15 residues. From germline, CDR1 is MGHRA and CDR2 YSYEKL. V lost 2 bases, J lost 4 bases, and 13 bases lay in between. CDR3 residues: CASSQQGGGADTQYF. CDR3 sequence (DNA): TGCGCCAGCAGCCAACAAGGGGGTGGTGCAGATACGCAGTATTTT.

This clonotype came up many times. The chain carries TRBV30 and TRBJ1-1, with TRBD1 matching 7 bases. V was clipped by 0 bases and J by 10 bases; unmatched bases: 2. The CDR3 runs 11 residues. Germline lookup yields CDR1 GTSNPN and CDR2 SVGIG (reference sequence). CDR3 nucleotide sequence: TGTGCCTGGAGTGTGAGGGGGCGAGCTTTCTTT. Protein: CAWSVRGRAFF.

Notes on this clonotype: This may stem from a read error, because a much larger clone lies one nucleotide away. The CDR3 loop reads CSSSLFPLSSGELFF. The DNA for the CDR3 is TGTTCCAGCAGCTTGTTTCCCCTATCGTCCGGGGAGCTGTTTTTT. This chain links TRBV5-6 with TRBJ2-2, with D hard to call. There are 15 residues in the CDR3. The germline gives CDR1 SGHDT, CDR2 YYEEEE.

This clonotype was observed many times. The chain links TRBV4-2 to TRBJ2-7; no clear D gene. This CDR3 has 14 residues. CDR1 is LGHNA and CDR2 is YNFKEQ in the germline V gene. The V end was cut by 1 base, the J end by 2 bases, with 9 bases between. CDR3 in DNA: TGTGCCAGCAGCCAAGGGGCCGGAACCTACGAGCAGTACTTC. Translated, it gives CASSQGAGTYEQYF.

This clonotype was counted many times. The chain employs TRBV6-1 and TRBJ2-2; TRBD2 agrees at 7 bases. The J segment lost 3 bases and the V segment lost 5 bases, leaving 6 bases of the junction unmatched. CDR1 MNHNS and CDR2 SASEGT come from the germline V gene. This CDR3 has 15 amino acids. The CDR3 nucleotides read TGTGCCAGCAGTCCGCGGGGAGGGGACACCGGGGAGCTGTTTTTT. Translating it yields CASSPRGGDTGELFF.

This clonotype was counted many times. The chain recombines TRBV18 with TRBJ2-3, with 8 positions matching TRBD1. CDR3 length: 14 amino acids. V lost 6 bases to trimming and J lost 0 bases; unmatched junction nucleotides: 2. Germline lookup yields CDR1 KGHSH and CDR2 LQKENI. The CDR3 DNA follows: TGTGCCAGCTCCGGACAGGGAAGCACAGATACGCAGTATTTT. It codes for CASSGQGSTDTQYF.

This clonotype has at least ten counts. V gene TRBV29-1 combines with J gene TRBJ2-1; 15 bases are shared with TRBD2. CDR3 length: 17 residues. Germline assignment: CDR1 SQVTM and CDR2 ANQGSEA. The junction had 7 bases not matched to a gene; V was cut back by 5 bases and J by 2 bases. CDR3 coding DNA: TGCAGCGTTACAAGGACTAGCGGGAGGGCCCCCTACAATGAGCAGTTCTTC. Protein product: CSVTRTSGRAPYNEQFF.

In this sample, this clonotype turned up many times. The chain joins TRBV27 to TRBJ2-6, with 7 bases identical to TRBD1. CDR1 is MNHEY, CDR2 SMNVEV, per germline (reference sequence). After removal of 3 bases from V and 0 bases from J, the junction contained 11 bases not matched to a gene. CDR3 length equals 19 residues. CDR3 residues: CASSLRSDRVTSGANVLTF. The CDR3 nucleotides are TGTGCCAGCAGTTTGAGGTCAGACAGGGTGACCTCTGGGGCCAACGTCCTGACTTTC. Drawing the rest from reference TRBV27 and TRBJ2-6, the complete variable domain is EAQVTQNPRYLITVTGKKLTVTCSQNMNHEYMSWYRQDPGLGLRQIYYSMNVEVTDKGDVPEGYKVSRKEKRNFPLILESPSPNQTSLYFCASSLRSDRVTSGANVLTFGAGSRLTVL.

This clonotype has at least ten counts. The rearrangement uses TRBV6-5 and TRBJ2-1, with 7 positions matching TRBD1. Germline CDR1 and CDR2: MNHEY and SVGAGI. After removal of 5 bases from V and 2 bases from J, the junction contained 3 bases not matched to a gene. This CDR3 comprises 14 residues. The CDR3 nucleotides read TGTGCCAGCAGTCGGACAGGCCCCTACAATGAGCAGTTCTTC. It yields the protein CASSRTGPYNEQFF.

This clonotype was picked up many times. The genes are TRBV5-1 and TRBJ1-2; perhaps TRBD1 as D (5 bases). Germline CDR1 reads SGHRS; CDR2 reads YFSETQ. Trimming took off 3 bases at V and 0 bases at J, with 9 bases between the two ends. The length of the CDR3 is 14 residues. In nucleotides, the CDR3 is TGCGCCAGCAGCTGGGACGGGACTAACTATGGCTACACCTTC. Its translation is CASSWDGTNYGYTF.

This clonotype is a singleton in its sample. The junction differs from germline at one of its ends, possibly a read error. The chain recombines TRBV5-6 with TRBJ2-1; D unclear. The CDR3 runs 13 residues. The V gene's germline CDR1 is SGHDT and CDR2 YYEEEE. The CDR3 spells CASSYDSYNEQSF. In DNA, the CDR3 is TGTGCCAGCAGCTATGACTCTTACAATGAGCAGTCCTTC.